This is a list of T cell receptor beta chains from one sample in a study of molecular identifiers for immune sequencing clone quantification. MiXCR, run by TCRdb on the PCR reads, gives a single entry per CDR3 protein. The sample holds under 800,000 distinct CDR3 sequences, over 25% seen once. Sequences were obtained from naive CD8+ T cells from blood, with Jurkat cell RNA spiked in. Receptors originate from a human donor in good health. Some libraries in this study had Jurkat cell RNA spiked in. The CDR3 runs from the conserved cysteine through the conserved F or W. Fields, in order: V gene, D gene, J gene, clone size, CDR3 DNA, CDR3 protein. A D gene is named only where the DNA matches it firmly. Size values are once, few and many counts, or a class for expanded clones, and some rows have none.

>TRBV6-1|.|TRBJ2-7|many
TGTGCCAGCTATAGACGGGACTACGAGCAGTACTTC
CASYRRDYEQYF
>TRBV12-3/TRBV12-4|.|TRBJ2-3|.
TGTGCCAGCAGGCACTACACAGATACGCAGTATTTT
CASRHYTDTQYF
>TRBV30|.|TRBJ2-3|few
TGTGCCTGGAGTGTAGTTGGAAGCACAGATACGCAGTATTTT
CAWSVVGSTDTQYF
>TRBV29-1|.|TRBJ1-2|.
TGCAGCGTTGAACTGGGTGCGCTGGCTAACTATGGCTACACCTTC
CSVELGALANYGYTF
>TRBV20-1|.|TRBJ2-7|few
TGCAGTGCTACTCCCGGGAGTACCTACGAGCAGTACTTC
CSATPGSTYEQYF
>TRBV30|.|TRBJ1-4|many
TGTGCCTGGAGTGTACCTGACAGCCCTAATGAAAAACTGTTTTTT
CAWSVPDSPNEKLFF
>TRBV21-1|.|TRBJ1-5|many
TGTGCCAGCAGCAAAGAGAGGGAGGTTCTCTGCAATCAGCCCCAGCATTTT
CASSKEREVLCNQPQHF
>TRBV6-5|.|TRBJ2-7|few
TGTGCCAGCAGTTACTCGCCGGTCTACGAGCAGTACTTC
CASSYSPVYEQYF
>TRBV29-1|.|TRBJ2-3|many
TGCAGCGGTTGGGATGATACGCAGTATTTT
CSGWDDTQYF
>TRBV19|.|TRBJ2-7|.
TGTGCCAGTAACAATCCAACGGGGGGCAGCTCCTACGAGCAGTACTTC
CASNNPTGGSSYEQYF
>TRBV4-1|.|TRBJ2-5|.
TGCGCCAGCCGCCAGCTCGGCGGGCCCCCGTACTTC
CASRQLGGPPYF
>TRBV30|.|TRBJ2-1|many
TGTGCCTGGAGTGTAACATACAATGAGCAGTTCTTC
CAWSVTYNEQFF
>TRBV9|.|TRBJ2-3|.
TGTGCCAGCAGCGGATTCGTGGGATCAGGGGAGCCCTTTAGCGCAGATACGCAGTATTTT
CASSGFVGSGEPFSADTQYF
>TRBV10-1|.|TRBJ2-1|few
TGCGCCAGCAGTGAGCGTGGTAGCCTCTCCTACAATGAGCAGTTCTTC
CASSERGSLSYNEQFF
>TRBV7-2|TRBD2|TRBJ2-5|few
TGTGCCAGCAGCGATTATTTAGCGGGAGAAGAGACCCAGTACTTC
CASSDYLAGEETQYF
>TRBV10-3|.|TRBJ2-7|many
TGTGCCATCAGTGAGAAGGTTTCCGAGCAGTACTTC
CAISEKVSEQYF
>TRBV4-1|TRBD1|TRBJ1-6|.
TGCGCCAGCAGCCAATCCGGGACAGGGAGGGGCTCACCCCTCCACTTT
CASSQSGTGRGSPLHF
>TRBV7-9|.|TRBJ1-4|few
TGTGCCAGCAGCAACGGGTCAGGGCATGAAAAACTGTTTTTT
CASSNGSGHEKLFF
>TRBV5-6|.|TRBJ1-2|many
TGTGCCAGCAGCTTGGAGCCCCTCTCGAAAACGAGCTTC
CASSLEPLSKTSF
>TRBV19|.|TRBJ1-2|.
TGTGCCAGTAGTCCGGATGGGGGCGATGGCTACACCTTC
CASSPDGGDGYTF
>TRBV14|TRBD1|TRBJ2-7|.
TGTGCCAGCAGCCAAGACCGGGACAGGGGATTCGACGAGCAGTACTTC
CASSQDRDRGFDEQYF
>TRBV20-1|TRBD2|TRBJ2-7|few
TGCAGTGCTAGGGAGACTAGCGGGGCTAACGAGCAGTACTTC
CSARETSGANEQYF
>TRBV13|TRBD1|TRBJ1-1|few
TGTGCCAGCAGCTCAGGACAGGGCGAAGCTTTCTTT
CASSSGQGEAFF
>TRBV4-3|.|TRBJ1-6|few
TGCGCCAGCAGCCCCAACCGAGTGAATTCACCCCTCCACTTT
CASSPNRVNSPLHF
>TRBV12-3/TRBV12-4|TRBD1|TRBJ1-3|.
TGTGCCAGCACCCCAACGGGGACAGGGAACGGAAACACCATATATTTT
CASTPTGTGNGNTIYF
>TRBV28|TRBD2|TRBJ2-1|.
TGTGCCAGCAGATCGCCTAGCGGGAGAGGAGAGCAGTTCTTC
CASRSPSGRGEQFF